Listed below are T cell receptor beta chains from one sample, sequenced in a study of regulatory T cells in long-lasting Graves disease. TCRdb re-called the multiplex PCR reads with MiXCR, one entry per CDR3 protein. The sample has approximately 230,000 distinct CDR3 sequences, around 18% seen once. Sequencing was performed on peripheral blood mononuclear cells (PBMCs), taken at new diagnosis, from a patient treated with antithyroid drugs. The receptors were sampled from a female donor with Graves disease. Each CDR3 is given with its conserved first and last residue. The D gene is left open where the match is weak. The size entry is marked missing in some rows and otherwise reads once, few, many or a size class.

>many|TRBJ1-2|TRBV24-1|.|14
CATSDSSGNYGYTF
TGTGCCACCAGTGATTCATCAGGGAACTATGGCTACACCTTC
>.|TRBJ2-3|TRBV27|.|14
CASSLILEADTQYF
TGTGCCAGCAGTTTAATACTAGAGGCAGATACGCAGTATTTT
>.|TRBJ2-3|TRBV29-1|.|12
CSAATGTDTQYF
TGCAGCGCCGCGACAGGCACAGATACGCAGTATTTT
>many|TRBJ2-1|TRBV9|.|16
CASSQPLVAPGNEQFF
TGTGCCAGCAGCCAACCGTTGGTAGCCCCGGGCAATGAGCAGTTCTTC
>.|TRBJ2-7|TRBV7-9|.|13
CASSPPATYEQYF
TGTGCCAGCAGCCCCCCCGCGACCTACGAGCAGTACTTC
>.|TRBJ1-1|TRBV3-1|.|14
CASSSRHRNTEAFF
TGTGCCAGCAGCTCTCGACACCGGAACACTGAAGCTTTCTTT
>many|TRBJ1-2|TRBV3-1|.|13
CASSQQGSDGYTF
TGTGCCAGCAGCCAACAGGGGTCGGATGGCTACACCTTC
>many|TRBJ2-5|TRBV5-1|TRBD2|16
CASSWWTSGGQETQYF
TGCGCCAGCAGCTGGTGGACTAGCGGGGGCCAAGAGACCCAGTACTTC
>many|TRBJ2-7|TRBV20-1|.|13
CSARRTGAYEQYF
TGCAGTGCTAGGCGGACGGGGGCCTACGAGCAGTACTTC
>many|TRBJ1-5|TRBV20-1|.|13
CSAREAGNQPQHF
TGCAGTGCTAGAGAGGCGGGAAATCAGCCCCAGCATTTT
>many|TRBJ2-3|TRBV20-1|.|13
CSARDPLTGTQYF
TGCAGTGCTAGAGATCCTCTTACGGGGACGCAGTATTTT
>.|TRBJ2-5|TRBV9|TRBD2|16
CASSVERGSPQETQYF
TGTGCCAGCAGCGTAGAGCGGGGAAGTCCCCAAGAGACCCAGTACTTC
>many|TRBJ2-1|TRBV20-1|TRBD2|16
CSARYSGRYSYNEQFF
TGCAGTGCTAGATATAGCGGGAGGTATTCCTACAATGAGCAGTTCTTC
>.|TRBJ2-1|TRBV11-2|TRBD2|16
CATNPYSGSFYNEQFF
TGTGCCACCAACCCTTATAGCGGGAGTTTTTACAATGAGCAGTTCTTC
>many|TRBJ2-3|TRBV20-1|.|12
CSASSSADTQYF
TGCAGTGCTAGCTCCTCCGCAGATACGCAGTATTTT
>many|TRBJ1-5|TRBV7-2|.|13
CASSLGSGRPQHF
TGTGCCAGCAGCTTAGGCAGTGGAAGGCCCCAGCATTTT
>.|TRBJ2-5|TRBV5-1|.|12
CASSRLAETQYF
TGCGCCAGCAGCCGACTGGCCGAGACCCAGTACTTC
>many|TRBJ2-3|TRBV19|TRBD1|17
CASSWTGGDGSTDTQYF
TGTGCCAGTAGCTGGACAGGGGGCGACGGCAGCACAGATACGCAGTATTTT
>many|TRBJ1-5|TRBV7-6|.|15
CASSLGRLDNQPQHF
TGTGCCAGCAGCCTGGGACGGCTGGATAATCAGCCCCAGCATTTT
>many|TRBJ2-2|TRBV6-2/TRBV6-3|.|14
CASSFGRGTGELFF
TGTGCCAGCAGTTTTGGGAGAGGCACCGGGGAGCTGTTTTTT
>many|TRBJ1-5|TRBV28|.|16
CASSPGTTYSNQPQHF
TGTGCCAGCAGTCCCGGGACAACCTATAGCAATCAGCCCCAGCATTTT
>many|TRBJ1-1|TRBV2|.|13
CASSVGRGTEAFF
TGTGCCAGCAGTGTTGGTCGAGGGACTGAAGCTTTCTTT
>many|TRBJ2-1|TRBV27|TRBD2|19
CASSLPTFRTSGRVDEQFF
TGTGCCAGCAGTTTACCCACCTTCCGGACTAGCGGGAGGGTTGATGAGCAGTTCTTC
>.|TRBJ2-1|TRBV7-9|.|15
CASSFGRAVYNEQFF
TGTGCCAGCAGCTTCGGGCGAGCGGTCTACAATGAGCAGTTCTTC
>many|TRBJ1-3|TRBV12-3/TRBV12-4|TRBD1|15
CASSLVDRAGNTIYF
TGTGCCAGCAGTTTAGTTGACAGGGCTGGAAACACCATATATTTT
>many|TRBJ1-2|TRBV3-1|.|15
CASSQGPDSNYGYTF
TGTGCCAGCAGCCAAGGTCCGGACTCTAACTATGGCTACACCTTC
>many|TRBJ1-2|TRBV6-2/TRBV6-3|.|12
CASSEVRALWTF
TGTGCCAGCAGTGAAGTGAGAGCTCTATGGACCTTC
>few|TRBJ2-7|TRBV30|TRBD1|13
CALGTAYSYEQYF
TGTGCCTTGGGGACAGCCTACTCCTACGAGCAGTACTTC
>.|TRBJ2-1|TRBV11-1|TRBD2|16
CASSLTSASSHNEQFF
TGTGCCAGCAGCTTGACTAGCGCAAGCTCCCACAATGAGCAGTTCTTC
>.|TRBJ1-2|TRBV20-1|TRBD1|15
CSARDGGTGGPGYTF
TGCAGTGCTAGAGATGGGGGGACAGGGGGCCCTGGCTACACCTTC
>many|TRBJ1-2|TRBV30|.|14
CAWNPPPRNSGYTF
TGTGCCTGGAACCCCCCCCCGAGGAACTCTGGCTACACCTTC
>many|TRBJ2-1|TRBV20-1|.|15
CSASGDPEGSREQFF
TGCAGTGCTAGTGGTGACCCCGAAGGAAGCCGTGAGCAGTTCTTC
>many|TRBJ2-7|TRBV30|TRBD2|15
CAWSVGAGGSYEQYF
TGTGCCTGGAGTGTAGGAGCGGGAGGCTCCTACGAGCAGTACTTC
>many|TRBJ2-1|TRBV4-1|.|14
CASANTPRTDEQFF
TGCGCCAGCGCAAATACCCCCCGGACGGATGAGCAGTTCTTC
>.|TRBJ2-6|TRBV30|TRBD2|15
CASRAGSPGANVLTF
TGTGCCTCACGAGCGGGGTCTCCTGGGGCCAACGTCCTGACTTTC
>many|TRBJ2-3|TRBV10-3|TRBD2|16
CAIRVTSGRGTDTQYF
TGTGCCATCAGAGTGACTAGCGGGAGAGGGACAGATACGCAGTATTTT
>many|TRBJ2-3|TRBV19|.|11
CASNSEGSQYF
TGTGCCAGTAACTCTGAAGGCTCGCAGTATTTT
>.|TRBJ1-4|TRBV24-1|.|15
CATSNRDASNEKLFF
TGTGCCACCAGTAACCGGGACGCCTCTAATGAAAAACTGTTTTTT
>many|TRBJ1-1|TRBV19|TRBD1|15
CASSTAGTVAVGAFF
TGTGCCAGTAGTACGGCCGGGACAGTGGCTGTTGGGGCTTTCTTT
>.|TRBJ2-5|TRBV28|.|15
CASSVGQSSFETQYF
TGTGCCAGCAGCGTCGGACAGAGTAGCTTCGAGACCCAGTACTTC